What follows are 23 T cell receptor beta chains derived from one specimen sequenced in a study of technical replicates of blood from a few donors (TCRdb year 2017). Libraries were built with the immunoSEQ multiplex PCR assay. The table comes from immuneACCESS by way of TCRdb, which keeps in-frame sequences with V and J called. Part of the clones is missing from these tables; in studies checked, under half for an unresolved V gene and the rest for unknown reasons. This sample lists around 70,000 clones; around 95% were detected once. The ten largest make up roughly 0.25% of the sample. Source material: T cells isolated from PBMCs. The receptors originated from a human donor in good health.

The chain is built from TRBV10-1 and TRBJ2-5; 12 bases map to TRBD1. Germline CDR1 WNHNN, CDR2 SYGVQD (reference sequence). The CDR3 length is 17 residues. J lost 5 bases, V lost 1 base, and 8 bases had no gene match. In DNA form, the CDR3 reads TGCGCCAGCAGTGAGTTCCCGGGACAGGGGGCTCGCGAGACCCAGTACTTC. It codes for CASSEFPGQGARETQYF.

This clone appeared a single time. The rearrangement joins TRBV14 to TRBJ1-1; no clear D gene. Trimming left V 1 base short and J 4 bases short, with 10 bases between. This CDR3 has 14 amino acids. Germline V CDR1 and CDR2: SGHDN, FVKESK. The CDR3 DNA reads TGTGCCAGCAGCCAAGGGAGCCTGGGCACTGAAGCTTTCTTT. Translated, it gives CASSQGSLGTEAFF.

The chain employs TRBV7-3 and TRBJ2-7; no reliable D call. V was shortened by 5 bases and J by 2 bases, with 10 bases between the two germline ends. The germline gives CDR1 SGHTA, CDR2 FQGTGA. This CDR3 comprises 13 residues. Here the CDR3 reads CASSRSGTYEQYF. DNA of the CDR3: TGTGCCAGCAGCCGGTCAGGTACCTACGAGCAGTACTTC.

The DNA for the CDR3 is TGTGCCACCAGCAGACTAACAGCCACAGATACGCAGTATTTT. Translation gives CATSRLTATDTQYF. V is TRBV15 and J is TRBJ2-3, with D unclear. Germline CDR1 and CDR2: LNHNV and YYDKDF (reference sequence). The CDR3 totals 14 residues. Deletions cut 2 bases from V and 2 bases from J, with 8 bases between.

The genes are TRBV5-1 and TRBJ2-3, with TRBD1 matching 10 bases. This CDR3 spans 15 amino acids. CDR1 SGHRS and CDR2 YFSETQ come from the germline V gene. J was trimmed by 6 bases and V by 4 bases; bases with no gene match: 8. The CDR3 protein is CASSRGTGEWDTQYF. For the CDR3, the DNA is TGCGCCAGCAGCCGCGGGACAGGGGAGTGGGATACGCAGTATTTT.

This chain links TRBV19 with TRBJ2-1; tentative D call: TRBD1 (6 bases). This CDR3 comprises 13 residues. Germline lookup yields CDR1 LNHDA and CDR2 SQIVND (reference sequence). Trimming left V 10 bases short and J 4 bases short, with 14 bases between. CDR3 in amino acids: CATSGHLYNEQFF. Here the CDR3 DNA reads TGTGCCACCTCGGGACACTTATACAATGAGCAGTTCTTC.

This chain connects TRBV5-1 to TRBJ2-1, with D tentatively TRBD2 (5 bases). The CDR3 runs 12 residues. The V end was cut by 7 bases, the J end by 14 bases, with 19 bases between. Germline CDR1 reads SGHRS; CDR2 reads YFSETQ. The CDR3 region is CASVGSAREEFF. The CDR3 DNA is TGCGCCAGCGTCGGTAGCGCGCGCGAAGAGTTCTTC.

The gene calls are TRBV5-1 and TRBJ2-3; 9 bases agree with TRBD2. The germline V gene has CDR1 SGHRS and CDR2 YFSETQ. The CDR3 has 16 amino acids. J was trimmed by 5 bases and V by 0 bases; bases with no gene match: 7. This CDR3 reads CASSLGLAGVLDTQYF. For the CDR3, the DNA is TGCGCCAGCAGCTTGGGGTTAGCGGGAGTTTTAGATACGCAGTATTTT.

This chain joins TRBV10-3 and TRBJ2-7, with TRBD2 as a possible D gene (5 bases). V was trimmed by 6 bases and J by 7 bases, leaving 25 bases between them. Germline-derived CDR1 and CDR2 are ENHRY and SYGVKD. This CDR3 is built from 16 residues. The CDR3 loop reads CAIREPSKTGSMEQYF. The CDR3 bases are TGTGCCATCAGGGAGCCCTCTAAGACGGGGTCCATGGAGCAGTACTTC.

The chain combines TRBV4-1 with TRBJ2-7; D call uncertain. V lost 6 bases to trimming and J lost 2 bases, with 17 bases between them. CDR1 MGHRA and CDR2 YSYEKL come from the germline V gene. CDR3 length equals 15 residues. The CDR3 here is CASRQFSQATYEQYF. The CDR3 bases are TGCGCCAGCAGACAATTTAGTCAGGCGACCTACGAGCAGTACTTC.

The V and J genes are TRBV28 and TRBJ1-1; D is uncertain. Trimming removed 3 bases from V and 4 bases from J, with 9 bases in between. Germline CDR1 is MDHEN and CDR2 is SYDVKM. There are 13 residues in the CDR3. In DNA, the CDR3 is TGTGCCAGCAGTTTTCCGGGTCGCACTGAAGCTTTCTTT. The encoded protein is CASSFPGRTEAFF.

The chain carries TRBV29-1 and TRBJ2-1; weak D call: TRBD2 (5 bases). V lost 3 bases, J lost 10 bases, and 7 bases lay in between. CDR1 is SQVTM, CDR2 ANQGSEA, per germline. There are 10 residues in the CDR3. The CDR3 spells CSVESGEQFF. CDR3 in DNA: TGCAGCGTTGAGTCGGGAGAGCAGTTCTTC.

Only one count was recorded for this clone. The rearrangement uses TRBV19 and TRBJ2-5, with TRBD2 matching over 9 bases. The CDR3 is 15 residues long. V trimming: 3 bases; J trimming: 4 bases; junction bases outside the gene matches: 6. Germline loops: CDR1 LNHDA, CDR2 SQIVND (reference sequence). The CDR3 reads CASSITSGSGETQYF. CDR3 sequence (DNA): TGTGCCAGTAGTATCACTAGCGGGTCGGGAGAGACCCAGTACTTC.

V and J are TRBV6-1 and TRBJ1-6; D ambiguous. Germline CDR1 reads MNHNS; CDR2 reads SASEGT. Trimming took 6 bases from V and 9 from J, leaving 9 bases between them. The CDR3 length is 12 residues. The CDR3 coding sequence is TGTGCCAGCAGGAATAGAGTTTCACCCCTCCACTTT. It encodes CASRNRVSPLHF.

This chain links TRBV6-5 with TRBJ1-1, with a weak D call TRBD1 (5 bases). This CDR3 region has 14 residues. Germline values: CDR1 MNHEY, CDR2 SVGAGI. V was trimmed by 4 bases and J by 0 bases, leaving 9 bases between them. DNA for the CDR3: TGTGCCAGCAGTTTTCAGGGCGTGAACACTGAAGCTTTCTTT. Encoded protein: CASSFQGVNTEAFF.

The V call is TRBV12-1, the J call TRBJ1-1; the table's TRBD1 call for D was not verified on the DNA. TRBV12-1 is a documented pseudogene. This CDR3 contains 15 residues. The CDR3 sequence: CASRCRQQMNTEAFF. The CDR3 nucleotides read TGTGCCAGCAGGTGTAGACAGCAGATGAACACTGAAGCTTTCTTT.

This sequence joins TRBV29-1 and TRBJ1-2; D not certain. There are 10 residues in the CDR3. Trimming cost V 5 bases and J 8 bases, with 9 bases left between them. The V gene's germline CDR1 is SQVTM and CDR2 ANQGSEA. The DNA of the CDR3 is TGCAGCGTTTCACCCGAGGGCTACACCTTC. Protein sequence: CSVSPEGYTF.

This chain joins TRBV30 and TRBJ1-2; no reliable D call. Trimming pared 5 bases from V and 7 bases from J, leaving 17 bases between. Looked up from germline, CDR1 is GTSNPN and CDR2 is SVGIG (reference sequence). CDR3 size: 13 residues. CDR3: CAWLLNELLGYTF. Written as DNA, the CDR3 is TGTGCCTGGCTCCTTAATGAGCTCCTTGGCTACACCTTC.

This clone was seen once. The chain uses TRBV30 and TRBJ2-5; TRBD1 aligns across 7 bases. Germline loops: CDR1 GTSNPN, CDR2 SVGIG (reference sequence). The CDR3 length is 15 residues. J lost 1 base, V lost 1 base, and 6 bases had no gene match. The CDR3 DNA reads TGTGCCTGGAGTGACTACAGGGGACCCCAAGAGACCCAGTACTTC. Translation: CAWSDYRGPQETQYF.

The CDR3 region is CASSVGQGHEQFF. For the CDR3, the DNA is TGTGCCAGCAGCGTAGGACAGGGTCACGAGCAGTTCTTC. The chain uses TRBV9 and TRBJ2-1, with 7 positions matching TRBD1. The CDR3 sequence is 13 residues long. Germline CDR1 and CDR2: SGDLS and YYNGEE. J was trimmed by 10 bases and V by 0 bases; bases with no gene match: 4.

This chain links TRBV5-1 with TRBJ2-2; D remains unclear. Between the trimmed V and J ends, which lost 1 base and 1 base, there was a span of 8 bases. This CDR3 is 15 amino acids long. Per germline, CDR1 SGHRS and CDR2 YFSETQ. The CDR3 spells CASSLNIGNTGELFF. In DNA form, the CDR3 reads TGCGCCAGCAGCTTGAATATCGGGAACACCGGGGAGCTGTTTTTT.

The V and J genes are TRBV19 and TRBJ1-1, with 12 positions matching TRBD1. The J segment lost 4 bases and the V segment lost 6 bases, leaving 6 bases of the junction unmatched. CDR3 length: 15 residues. CDR1 LNHDA and CDR2 SQIVND come from the germline V gene (reference sequence). The CDR3 here is CASRPGTGGITEAFF. In DNA form, the CDR3 reads TGTGCCAGTAGACCCGGGACAGGGGGCATCACTGAAGCTTTCTTT. Full variable domain (rest looked up from reference TRBV19 and TRBJ1-1): DGGITQSPKYLFRKEGQNVTLSCEQNLNHDAMYWYRQDPGQGLRLIYYSQIVNDFQKGDIAEGYSVSREKKESFPLTVTSAQKNPTAFYLCASRPGTGGITEAFFGQGTRLTVV.

The chain employs TRBV28 and TRBJ2-7, with D unclear. CDR1 is MDHEN, CDR2 SYDVKM, per germline. Deletions cut 7 bases from V and 1 base from J, with 8 bases between. CDR3 length equals 12 residues. CDR3 sequence: CASTTTSYEQYF. The CDR3 coding sequence is TGTGCCAGCACGACAACGTCCTACGAGCAGTACTTC.